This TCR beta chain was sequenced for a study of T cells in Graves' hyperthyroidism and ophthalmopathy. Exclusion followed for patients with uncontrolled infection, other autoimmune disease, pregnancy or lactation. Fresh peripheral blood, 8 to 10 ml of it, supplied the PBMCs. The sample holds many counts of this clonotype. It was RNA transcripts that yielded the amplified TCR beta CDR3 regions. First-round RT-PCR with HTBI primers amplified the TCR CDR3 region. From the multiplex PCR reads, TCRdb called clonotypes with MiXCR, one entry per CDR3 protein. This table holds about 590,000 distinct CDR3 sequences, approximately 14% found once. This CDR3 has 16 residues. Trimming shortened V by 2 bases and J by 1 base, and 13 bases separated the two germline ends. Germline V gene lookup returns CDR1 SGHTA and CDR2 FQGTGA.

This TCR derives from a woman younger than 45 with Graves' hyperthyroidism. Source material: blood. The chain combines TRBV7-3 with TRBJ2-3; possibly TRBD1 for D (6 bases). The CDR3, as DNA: TGTGCCAGCAGCTTAGGGGGCCCACATCGCACAGATACGCAGTATTTT. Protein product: CASSLGGPHRTDTQYF.